The 12 T cell receptor beta chains in this list originate from one sample, sequenced in a study of cytomegalovirus exposure and HLA in healthy donors. Primers: 60 Vbeta forward and 13 Jbeta reverse. TCRdb's copy holds only in-frame clones and misses some; the assay was immunoSEQ multiplex PCR. The table records around 150,000 clones, approximately 90% of them present only once. Sequences were obtained from PBMCs. Receptor source: a woman aged 25-40 years in good health and CMV-seronegative.

This clone was picked up a small number of times. At one of its ends the junction is not consistent with the germline gene, which may arise from a read error. The V and J genes are TRBV7-9 and TRBJ2-1; maybe TRBD2 (6 bases). CDR1 is SEHNR and CDR2 is FQNEAQ in the germline V gene (reference sequence). This CDR3 has 12 amino acids. The CDR3 spells CSSSRDFNEQFF. For the CDR3, the DNA is TGTTCCAGCAGCCGGGACTTCAATGAGCAGTTCTTC.

This rearrangement joins TRBV30 to TRBJ1-4; the match to TRBD1 covers 11 bases. Germline trimming cut 2 bases from V and 7 bases from J; bases unmatched to any gene: 3. The CDR3 covers 14 residues. Germline lookup yields CDR1 GTSNPN and CDR2 SVGIG (reference sequence). The DNA of the CDR3 is TGTGCCTGGAGTCCCGGGACAGGGGGTGAAAAACTGTTTTTT. Translating gives CAWSPGTGGEKLFF.

The chain employs TRBV5-4 and TRBJ2-7, with 8 positions matching TRBD1. Germline V gene lookup returns CDR1 SGHNT and CDR2 YYREEE (reference sequence). Trimming cost V 0 bases and J 7 bases; bases outside gene matches: 12. This CDR3 is 16 amino acids long. CDR3 coding DNA: TGTGCCAGCAGCTTGGATGGGGGGACAGGTAGTAGGGAGCAGTACTTC. Its translation is CASSLDGGTGSREQYF.

The chain links TRBV7-9 to TRBJ1-1; 7 bases are shared with TRBD1. CDR1 is SEHNR and CDR2 is FQNEAQ in the germline V gene (reference sequence). The J segment lost 0 bases and the V segment lost 5 bases, leaving 18 bases of the junction unmatched. This CDR3 comprises 19 residues. The CDR3 is CASSTHRGQRQTMNTEAFF. The CDR3 region has the DNA TGTGCCAGCAGCACCCACAGGGGCCAAAGACAAACCATGAACACTGAAGCTTTCTTT. Full variable domain (rest looked up from reference TRBV7-9 and TRBJ1-1): DTGVSQNPRHKITKRGQNVTFRCDPISEHNRLYWYRQTLGQGPEFLTYFQNEAQLEKSRLLSDRFSAERPKGSFSTLEIQRTEQGDSAMYLCASSTHRGQRQTMNTEAFFGQGTRLTVV.

V usage is TRBV5-4 and J usage is TRBJ2-1, with a weak D call TRBD2 (5 bases). V was shortened by 2 bases and J by 0 bases, with 9 bases between the two germline ends. The CDR3 is 15 residues long. Germline loops: CDR1 SGHNT, CDR2 YYREEE (reference sequence). CDR3 nucleotides: TGTGCCAGCAGCTTCGGACGGGGCTCCTACAATGAGCAGTTCTTC. Its translation is CASSFGRGSYNEQFF.

This clone was seen only once. J is TRBJ2-7 and V is TRBV7-8; D remains unclear. This CDR3 comprises 16 residues. CDR1 and CDR2 from the germline V gene are SGHVS and FQNEAQ. Trimming left V 5 bases short and J 3 bases short, with 20 bases between. The CDR3 DNA is TGTGCCAGCAGCAACCAACAGTCCTCGGCCGGCTACGAGCAGTACTTC. Its translation is CASSNQQSSAGYEQYF.

The V gene is TRBV2, the J gene TRBJ1-2; D gene ambiguous. From germline, CDR1 is SNHLY and CDR2 FYNNEI. The CDR3 contains 12 residues. Trimming removed 3 bases at V and 2 bases at J, with 4 bases between. CDR3 sequence reads: CASSDGNYGYTF. Here the CDR3 DNA reads TGTGCCAGCAGTGACGGGAACTATGGCTACACCTTC.

The J gene is TRBJ1-1, the V gene TRBV5-6; 10 nucleotides agree with TRBD1. CDR3 length: 15 residues. Unmatched junction bases numbered 1, after V lost 1 base and J lost 1 base. The V gene's germline CDR1 is SGHDT and CDR2 YYEEEE. This CDR3 is CASSLRDRGNTEAFF. For the CDR3, the DNA is TGTGCCAGCAGCTTGAGGGACAGGGGGAACACTGAAGCTTTCTTT.

In this sample, this clone turned up a few times. The rearrangement links TRBV6-6 to TRBJ1-4; the match to TRBD1 covers 7 bases. Germline-derived CDR1 and CDR2 are MNHNY and SVGAGI (reference sequence). Trimming took 2 bases from V and 8 from J; bases not matched to a gene: 5. The CDR3 is 14 residues long. The CDR3, as DNA: TGTGCCAGCAGTTACAGGGGGCAGGAGGAAAAACTGTTTTTT. This translates into CASSYRGQEEKLFF.

The chain combines TRBV19 with TRBJ1-1; maybe TRBD1 (6 bases). The V gene's germline CDR1 is LNHDA and CDR2 SQIVND (reference sequence). V lost 3 bases, J lost 0 bases, and 11 bases lay in between. The CDR3 is 15 residues long. The CDR3 here is CASSIKGHLNTEAFF. Here the CDR3 DNA reads TGTGCCAGTAGTATTAAGGGACATCTGAACACTGAAGCTTTCTTT.

The chain carries TRBV19 and TRBJ1-5; D might be TRBD1 (5 bases). V was shortened by 7 bases and J by 2 bases, with 9 bases between the two germline ends. Germline assignment: CDR1 LNHDA and CDR2 SQIVND (reference sequence). The CDR3 is 13 residues long. CDR3 region: CASKGVGNQPQHF. The CDR3 coding sequence is TGTGCCAGTAAAGGGGTAGGCAATCAGCCCCAGCATTTT.

The chain carries TRBV7-9 and TRBJ2-7; 10 nucleotides match TRBD1. This CDR3 has 15 residues. Per the germline V gene, CDR1 is SEHNR and CDR2 is FQNEAQ (reference sequence). Germline trimming cut 1 base from V and 9 bases from J; bases unmatched to any gene: 9. CDR3 bases: TGTGCCAGCAGCTTAGAACGGGACAGGGGCCGGGCGCAGTACTTC. Its translation: CASSLERDRGRAQYF.